Below, one TCR beta chain is given with its context. Which antigen it targets is not known. Qualities for individual bases were not recorded, and no much larger clone is one base off. What this sample's time point label stands for: sample taken at primary tumor resection. TCR sequencing used whole RNA extracted from tumor and nontumor lung tissue, or from cryopreserved PBMC samples, without cell sorting. Donors were some 70 patients with early-stage, untreated non-small cell lung cancer from the lung TRACERx cohort. Only patients with enough RNA available from two or more tumor regions were chosen for TCR sequencing. The sample is drawn from a study of spatial heterogeneity in lung cancer (dated by TCRdb to between 2017 and 2020). For the wider study: More beta-chain than alpha-chain transcripts were consistently detected, likely reflecting higher beta-chain transcript abundance. Both alpha and beta chains were TCR-sequenced in about 240 tumor regions, some 64 matched nontumor lung samples and more than 50 PBMC samples obtained at surgery. In the raw uncorrected reads, each unique combination of TCR and UMI appeared more than ten times on average. The study linked features of the TCR repertoire to counts of nonsynonymous mutations, which were determined by whole-exome sequencing of tumor tissue. The study quantitatively compared TCR alpha and beta repertoires across multiple tumor regions, matched nontumor lung and blood in non-small cell lung cancer. Results and caveats for the whole study, not just this receptor: Ubiquitous expanded tumor TCRs were detected in blood more often at tumor resection than at routine follow-up. Confirming at a functional level the hypothesis that regional TCRs recognize regional mutations was considered to require additional single-cell paired TCR alpha and beta sequencing.

The cysteine opens and the phenylalanine closes a CDR3 of 15 amino acids. Solely the CDR3 DNA is kept, with 45 bases framed from the first base. Trimming costs V 4 bases and J 1 base, and their ends lie 11 bases apart. According to the germline V gene (reference sequence), CDR1 reads SGHKS and CDR2 reads YYEKEE. Receptor amplification or capture employed 5' RACE. Sequencing relied on a NextSeq 500. To allow correction of PCR and sequencing errors, the TCR library protocol tagged every TCR cDNA molecule with a unique molecular identifier. Processing in the source paper ran as follows. Decombinator tools were used for TCR identification, UMI-based error correction and CDR3 extraction. TCRs above a frequency of 2 per 1,000, corresponding to the top 1% of the tumor frequency distribution, were defined as expanded. Renyi diversity was calculated using the R vegan package after each repertoire was subsampled 100 times to 5,000 TCRs. To build CDR3 similarity networks, amino acid triplet string-kernel similarity was used, and CDR3s were connected when their pairwise similarity was above 0.82. In-frame beta chains were kept once TCRdb had trimmed the public reads at Q25 with fastp and called clones with MiXCR. Entries are consolidated by CDR3 protein sequence, retaining the most common genes and DNA. The V and J calls and clone size come from TCRdb's table, not from the authors' own analysis. The sample profile shows 12,000 to 15,000 distinct CDR3 sequences; 7.5% to 10% of them were found once. The biggest ten clones account for about 30% of the sample.

The rearranged chain carries TRBV5-5 and TRBJ2-2; no D segment can be confidently identified. This sequence originates from a female donor with early-stage non-small cell lung cancer. Here the sequenced sample was PBMCs, taken at surgery. The DNA sequence is TGTGCCAGCAGCCGGGCAGGCCTGAACACCGGGGAGCTGTTTTTT. The resulting protein is CASSRAGLNTGELFF.